This TCR beta chain was found in a study of blood T cell repertoires in COVID-19. Across the study: Whether acute or convalescent, the COVID-19 samples came from the United States, Italy and Spain. Sample material is recorded as cDNA or gDNA derived from T cells, B-cell-depleted T cells, or PBMCs.

CDR1 is LNHNV and CDR2 is YYDKDF in the germline V gene (reference sequence). There are 13 residues in the CDR3. Trimming removed 0 bases at V and 7 bases at J, with 6 bases between. Per the study methods: Quantification of nucleated cells was approximated via reference gene primer amplification. Sequencing used immunoSEQ multiplex PCR; TCRdb keeps in-frame clones, though not all of them. V and J calls and clone size follow that table, whereas D and trimming were derived from the DNA. Among approximately 180,000 clones listed, nearly 80% were seen once. The receptor was derived from a woman in her seventies with acute or convalescent COVID-19. Specimen: peripheral blood. V and J are TRBV15 and TRBJ2-2; the D is unclear. The CDR3 protein is CATSRDEIGELFF. In DNA form, the CDR3 reads TGTGCCACCAGCAGAGATGAGATCGGGGAGCTGTTTTTT.